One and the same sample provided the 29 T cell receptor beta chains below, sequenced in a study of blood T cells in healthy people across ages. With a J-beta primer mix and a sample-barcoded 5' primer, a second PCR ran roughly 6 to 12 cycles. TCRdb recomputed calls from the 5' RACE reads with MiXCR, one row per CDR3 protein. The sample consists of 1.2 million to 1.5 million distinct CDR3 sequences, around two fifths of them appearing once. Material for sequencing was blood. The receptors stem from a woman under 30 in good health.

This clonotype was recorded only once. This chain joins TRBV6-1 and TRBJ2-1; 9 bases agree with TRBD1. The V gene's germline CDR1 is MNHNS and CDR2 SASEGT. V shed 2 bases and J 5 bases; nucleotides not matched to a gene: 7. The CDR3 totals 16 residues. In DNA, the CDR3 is TGTGCCAGCAGTGAAAGTACAGGGGGCGCACACAATGAGCAGTTCTTC. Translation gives CASSESTGGAHNEQFF.

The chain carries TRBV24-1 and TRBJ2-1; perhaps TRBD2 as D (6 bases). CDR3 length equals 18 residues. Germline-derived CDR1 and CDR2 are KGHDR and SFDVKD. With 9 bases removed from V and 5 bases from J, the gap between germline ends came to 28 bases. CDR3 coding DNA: TGTGCCACCCGTCTCCGCCCCGGGGCGGGACTTCGGGACAATGAGCAGTTCTTC. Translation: CATRLRPGAGLRDNEQFF.

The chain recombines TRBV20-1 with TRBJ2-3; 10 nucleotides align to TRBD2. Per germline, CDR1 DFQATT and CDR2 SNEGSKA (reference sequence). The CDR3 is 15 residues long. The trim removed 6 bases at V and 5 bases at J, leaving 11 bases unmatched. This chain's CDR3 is CSANGGASGRDTQYF. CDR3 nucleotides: TGCAGTGCAAACGGCGGGGCTAGCGGGAGAGATACGCAGTATTTT.

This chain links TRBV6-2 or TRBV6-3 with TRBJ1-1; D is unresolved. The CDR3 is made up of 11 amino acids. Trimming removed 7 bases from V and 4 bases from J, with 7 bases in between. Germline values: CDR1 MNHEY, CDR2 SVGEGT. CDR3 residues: CASTDATEAFF. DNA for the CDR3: TGTGCCAGCACCGATGCCACTGAAGCTTTCTTT.

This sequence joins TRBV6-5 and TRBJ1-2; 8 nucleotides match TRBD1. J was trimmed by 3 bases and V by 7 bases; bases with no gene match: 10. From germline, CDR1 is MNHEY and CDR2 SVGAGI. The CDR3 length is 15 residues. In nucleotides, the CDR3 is TGTGCCAGCAACAATGTCAGGGGGCAAGACTATGGCTACACCTTC. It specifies CASNNVRGQDYGYTF.

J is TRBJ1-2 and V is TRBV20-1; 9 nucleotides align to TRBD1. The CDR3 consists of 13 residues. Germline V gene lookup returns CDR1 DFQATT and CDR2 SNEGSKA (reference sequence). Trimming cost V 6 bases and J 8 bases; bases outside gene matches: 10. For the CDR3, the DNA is TGCAGTGCAACGACGGACAGGGGAGGAGGCTACACCTTC. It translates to CSATTDRGGGYTF.

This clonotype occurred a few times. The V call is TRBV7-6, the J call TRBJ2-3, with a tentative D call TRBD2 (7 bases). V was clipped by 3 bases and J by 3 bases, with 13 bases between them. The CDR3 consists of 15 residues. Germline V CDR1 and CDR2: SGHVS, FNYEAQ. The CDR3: CASSLGGGLTDTQYF. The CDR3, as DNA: TGTGCCAGCAGCTTGGGGGGGGGCCTGACAGATACGCAGTATTTT.

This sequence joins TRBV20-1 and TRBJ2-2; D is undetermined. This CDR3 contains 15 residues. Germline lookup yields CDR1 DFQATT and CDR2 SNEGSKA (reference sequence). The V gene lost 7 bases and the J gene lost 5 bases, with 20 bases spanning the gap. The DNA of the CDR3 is TGCAGTGTCCGAAGGGCAGAGGTTATTACCGGGGAGCTGTTTTTT. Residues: CSVRRAEVITGELFF.

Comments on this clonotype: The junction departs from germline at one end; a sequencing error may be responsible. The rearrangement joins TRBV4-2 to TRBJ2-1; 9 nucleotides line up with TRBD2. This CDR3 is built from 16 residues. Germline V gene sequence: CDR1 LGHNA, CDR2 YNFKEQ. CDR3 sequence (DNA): TGTGTCAGCAGCCATCTTAGCGGGAGCTCCTACAATGAGCAGTTCTTC. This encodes CVSSHLSGSSYNEQFF.

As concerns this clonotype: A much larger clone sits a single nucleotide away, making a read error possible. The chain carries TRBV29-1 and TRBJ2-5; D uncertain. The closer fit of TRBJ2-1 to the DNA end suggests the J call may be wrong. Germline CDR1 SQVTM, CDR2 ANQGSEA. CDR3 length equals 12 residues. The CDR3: CSARNSQETQFF. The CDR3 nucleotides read TGCAGCGCCCGCAACTCTCAAGAGACCCAGTTCTTC.

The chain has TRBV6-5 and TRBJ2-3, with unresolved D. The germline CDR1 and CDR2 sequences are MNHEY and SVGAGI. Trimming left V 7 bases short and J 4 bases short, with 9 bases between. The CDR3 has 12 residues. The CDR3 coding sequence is TGTGCCAGCACCTCCACCGCAGATACGCAGTATTTT. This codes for CASTSTADTQYF.

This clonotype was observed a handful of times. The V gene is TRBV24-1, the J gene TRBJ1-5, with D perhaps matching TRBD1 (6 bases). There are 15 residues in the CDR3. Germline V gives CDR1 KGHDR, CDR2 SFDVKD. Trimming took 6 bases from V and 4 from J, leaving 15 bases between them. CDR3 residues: CATSRTGTPNQPQHF. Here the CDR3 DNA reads TGTGCCACCAGTCGGACCGGGACACCAAATCAGCCCCAGCATTTT.

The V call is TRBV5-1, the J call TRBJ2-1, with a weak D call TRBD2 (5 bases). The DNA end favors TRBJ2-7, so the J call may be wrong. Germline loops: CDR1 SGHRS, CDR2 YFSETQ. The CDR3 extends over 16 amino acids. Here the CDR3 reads CASTAGGASSYNEQYF. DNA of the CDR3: TGCGCCAGCACAGCAGGAGGCGCGAGCTCCTACAATGAGCAGTACTTC.

CDR3 in amino acids: CASSESGSNLPDTQYF. The CDR3, as DNA: TGTGCCAGCAGTGAAAGCGGGAGTAACCTCCCAGATACGCAGTATTTT. The J gene is TRBJ2-3, the V gene TRBV6-1; TRBD2 matches at 8 bases. V gave up 2 bases and J gave up 4 bases; unmatched junction bases: 8. From germline, CDR1 is MNHNS and CDR2 SASEGT. The CDR3 runs to 16 residues.

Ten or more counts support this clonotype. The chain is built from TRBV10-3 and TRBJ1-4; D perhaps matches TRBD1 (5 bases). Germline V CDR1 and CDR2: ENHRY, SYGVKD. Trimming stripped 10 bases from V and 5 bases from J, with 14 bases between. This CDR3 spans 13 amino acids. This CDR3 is CASSGTVNEKLFF. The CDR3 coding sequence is TGTGCCAGCAGCGGGACGGTGAATGAAAAACTGTTTTTT.

Here the CDR3 reads CASSHWDRETNEQFF. Here the CDR3 DNA reads TGTGCCAGCAGCCACTGGGACAGGGAGACTAATGAGCAGTTCTTC. This chain connects TRBV14 to TRBJ2-1, with TRBD1 matching over 9 bases. The germline gives CDR1 SGHDN, CDR2 FVKESK. The V segment lost 3 bases and the J segment 7 bases; nucleotides outside the gene matches: 7. This CDR3 spans 15 amino acids.

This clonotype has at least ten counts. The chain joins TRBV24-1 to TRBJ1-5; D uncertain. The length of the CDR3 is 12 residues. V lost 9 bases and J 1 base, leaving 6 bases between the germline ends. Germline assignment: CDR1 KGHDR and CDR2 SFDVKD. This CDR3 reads CATSDSNQPQHF. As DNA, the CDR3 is TGTGCCACCTCGGACAGCAATCAGCCCCAGCATTTT.

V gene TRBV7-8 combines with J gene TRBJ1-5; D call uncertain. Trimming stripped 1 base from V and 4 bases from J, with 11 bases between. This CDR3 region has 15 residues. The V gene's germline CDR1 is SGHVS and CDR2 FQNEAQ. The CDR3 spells CASSLGVSLNQPQHF. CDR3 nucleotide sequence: TGTGCCAGCAGCTTAGGTGTTTCGCTGAATCAGCCCCAGCATTTT.

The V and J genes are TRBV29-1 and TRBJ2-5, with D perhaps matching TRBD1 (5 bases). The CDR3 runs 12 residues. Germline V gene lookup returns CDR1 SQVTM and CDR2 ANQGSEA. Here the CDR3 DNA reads TGCGGCGCTGACAGTTCCCAAGAGACCCAGTACTTC. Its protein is CGADSSQETQYF.

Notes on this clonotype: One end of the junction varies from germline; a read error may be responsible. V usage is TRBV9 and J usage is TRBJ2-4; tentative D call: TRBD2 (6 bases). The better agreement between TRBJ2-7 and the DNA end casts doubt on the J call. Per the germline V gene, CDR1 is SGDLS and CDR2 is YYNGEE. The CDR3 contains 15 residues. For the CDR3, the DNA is TGTACCAGCAGCCCGTTGGCCGGGAGTCTCGACGAGCAGTACTTC. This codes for CTSSPLAGSLDEQYF.

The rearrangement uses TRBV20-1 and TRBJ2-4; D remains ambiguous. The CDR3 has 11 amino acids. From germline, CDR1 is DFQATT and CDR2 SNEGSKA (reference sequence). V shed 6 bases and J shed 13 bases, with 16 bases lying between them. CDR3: CSATTLTEQYF. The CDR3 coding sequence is TGCAGTGCAACCACCCTGACGGAGCAGTACTTC.

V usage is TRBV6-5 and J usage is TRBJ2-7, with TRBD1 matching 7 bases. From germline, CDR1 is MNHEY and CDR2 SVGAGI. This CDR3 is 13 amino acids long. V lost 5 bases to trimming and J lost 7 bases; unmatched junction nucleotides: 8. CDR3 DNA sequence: TGTGCCAGCAGTACAGGGGTCGTGGGGGAGCAGTACTTC. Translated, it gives CASSTGVVGEQYF.

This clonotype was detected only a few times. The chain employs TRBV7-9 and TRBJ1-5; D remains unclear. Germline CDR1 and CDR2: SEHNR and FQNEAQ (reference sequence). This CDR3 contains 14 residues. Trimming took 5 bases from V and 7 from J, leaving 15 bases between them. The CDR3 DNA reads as TGTGCCAGCAGCCCCGTCGGGTTGGGGCAGCCCCAGCATTTT. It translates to CASSPVGLGQPQHF.

CDR3 amino acids: CASSPSDYGYTF. CDR3 DNA sequence: TGCGCCAGCAGCCCCTCGGACTATGGCTACACCTTC. The rearrangement uses TRBV5-1 and TRBJ1-2, with D uncertain. This CDR3 is built from 12 residues. CDR1 is SGHRS and CDR2 is YFSETQ in the germline V gene. V lost 4 bases to trimming and J lost 3 bases, with 7 bases between them.

The CDR3 here is CASSGGLAGTTDTQYF. Here the CDR3 DNA reads TGTGCCAGCAGTGGGGGACTAGCGGGGACCACAGATACGCAGTATTTT. The chain joins TRBV6-1 to TRBJ2-3, with 13 bases that match TRBD2. Germline V gives CDR1 MNHNS, CDR2 SASEGT. The V segment lost 4 bases and the J segment 2 bases; nucleotides outside the gene matches: 3. The CDR3 has 16 amino acids.

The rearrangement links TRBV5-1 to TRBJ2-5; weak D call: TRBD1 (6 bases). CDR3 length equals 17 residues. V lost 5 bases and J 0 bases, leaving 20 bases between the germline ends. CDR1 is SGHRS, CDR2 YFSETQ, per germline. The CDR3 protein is CASSVMGAQSYQETQYF. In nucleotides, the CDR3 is TGCGCCAGCAGTGTGATGGGGGCCCAATCGTACCAAGAGACCCAGTACTTC. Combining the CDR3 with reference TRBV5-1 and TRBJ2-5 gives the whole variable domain KAGVTQTPRYLIKTRGQQVTLSCSPISGHRSVSWYQQTPGQGLQFLFEYFSETQRNKGNFPGRFSGRQFSNSRSEMNVSTLELGDSALYLCASSVMGAQSYQETQYFGPGTRLLVL.

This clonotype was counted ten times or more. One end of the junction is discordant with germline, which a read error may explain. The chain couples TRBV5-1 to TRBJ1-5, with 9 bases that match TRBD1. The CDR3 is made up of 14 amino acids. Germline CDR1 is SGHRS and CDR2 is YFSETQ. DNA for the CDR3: TGTGCCAGCAGTCCCGGGACAGGGAATCAGCCCCAGCATTTT. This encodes CASSPGTGNQPQHF. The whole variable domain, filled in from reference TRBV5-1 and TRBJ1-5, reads KAGVTQTPRYLIKTRGQQVTLSCSPISGHRSVSWYQQTPGQGLQFLFEYFSETQRNKGNFPGRFSGRQFSNSRSEMNVSTLELGDSALYLCASSPGTGNQPQHFGDGTRLSIL.

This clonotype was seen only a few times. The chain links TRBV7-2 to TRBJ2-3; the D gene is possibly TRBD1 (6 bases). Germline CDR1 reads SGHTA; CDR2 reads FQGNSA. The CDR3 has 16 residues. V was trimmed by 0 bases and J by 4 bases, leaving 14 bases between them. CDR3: CASSLALGGSADTQYF. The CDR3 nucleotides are TGTGCCAGCAGCTTAGCGCTAGGGGGATCGGCAGATACGCAGTATTTT.

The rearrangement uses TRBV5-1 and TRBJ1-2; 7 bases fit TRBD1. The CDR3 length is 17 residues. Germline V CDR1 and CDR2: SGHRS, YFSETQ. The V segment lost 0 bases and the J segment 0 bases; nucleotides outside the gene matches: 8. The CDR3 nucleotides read TGCGCCAGCAGCTTGGCGGGGGGACAGCCTACTAACTATGGCTACACCTTC. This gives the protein CASSLAGGQPTNYGYTF.